This TCR beta chain derives from a study of blood T cells in healthy people across ages. Peripheral blood from each donor was collected in a volume of roughly 9.2 milliliters. Trimming took 2 bases from V and 4 from J; bases not matched to a gene: 4. Germline values: CDR1 SGHRS, CDR2 YFSETQ. The CDR3 contains 14 residues. With a J-beta primer mix and a sample-barcoded 5' primer, a second PCR ran roughly 6 to 11 cycles. Every sample gave at least 2.5 million paired-end reads containing CDR3. TCRdb re-called the 5' RACE reads with MiXCR, one entry per CDR3 protein. Of approximately 900,000 distinct CDR3 sequences in the sample, almost 30% are singletons; the top ten hold about 10%. These data also formed part of another study, on T cells of mothers and their children. From that study: The study sampled three healthy Caucasian mothers and their six children. The analysis detected no persistent microchimeric T cell clones.

What was sequenced was blood. The chain combines TRBV5-1 with TRBJ1-1; 8 bases line up with TRBD1. This sequence originates from a middle-aged woman in good health. The CDR3 spells CASSFRGPTTEAFF. As DNA, the CDR3 is TGCGCCAGCAGCTTCAGGGGGCCGACCACTGAAGCTTTCTTT.